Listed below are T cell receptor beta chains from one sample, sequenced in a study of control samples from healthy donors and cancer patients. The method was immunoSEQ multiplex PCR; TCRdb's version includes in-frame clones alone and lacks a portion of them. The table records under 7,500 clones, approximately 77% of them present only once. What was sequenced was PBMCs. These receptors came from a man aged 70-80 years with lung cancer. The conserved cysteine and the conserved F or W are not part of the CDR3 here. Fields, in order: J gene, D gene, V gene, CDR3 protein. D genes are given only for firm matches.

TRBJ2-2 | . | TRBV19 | ASKNFPGAGELF
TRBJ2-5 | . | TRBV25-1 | ASSEPGQMRETQY
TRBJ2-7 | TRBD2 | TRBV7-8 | ASSPGTSGLSSYEQY
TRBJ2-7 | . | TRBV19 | ASSIGHTFYEQY
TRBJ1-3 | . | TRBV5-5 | ASSLRGSFSPGNTIY
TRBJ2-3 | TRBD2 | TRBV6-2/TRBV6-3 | ASSYRSGELTDTQY
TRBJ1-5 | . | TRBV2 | ASSGRTSPQH
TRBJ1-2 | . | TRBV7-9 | ASSFEPGPDPYGYT
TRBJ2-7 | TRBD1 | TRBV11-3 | ASSPGPGQGLNEQY
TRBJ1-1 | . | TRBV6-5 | ASSYRGGEAF
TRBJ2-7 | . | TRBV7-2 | ASSQTSREQY
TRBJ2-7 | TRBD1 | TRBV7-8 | ASSLDQGVIEQY
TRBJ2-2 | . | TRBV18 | ASSPRTGNPPGELF
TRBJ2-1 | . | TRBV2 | ASSEALWNEQF
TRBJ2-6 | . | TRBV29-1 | SVRGNSGANVLT
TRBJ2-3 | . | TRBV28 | ASSRITDTQY
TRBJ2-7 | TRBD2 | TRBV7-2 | ASSLEVGLAGVYD
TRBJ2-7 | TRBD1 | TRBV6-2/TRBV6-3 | ASSYSAGGSYEQY
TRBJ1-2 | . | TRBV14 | ASSPRDLNNYGYT
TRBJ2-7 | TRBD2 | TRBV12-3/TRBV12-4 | ASRGAGSEQY
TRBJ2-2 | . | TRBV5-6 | ASSLGGAGAGELF
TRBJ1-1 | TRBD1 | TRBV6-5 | ASSFTGGTEAF
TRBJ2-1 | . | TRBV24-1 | ATSDSQGSSYNEQF
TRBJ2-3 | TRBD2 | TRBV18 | ASSLGLAGGPGDTQY
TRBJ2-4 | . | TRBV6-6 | ASSQKDGGIQY